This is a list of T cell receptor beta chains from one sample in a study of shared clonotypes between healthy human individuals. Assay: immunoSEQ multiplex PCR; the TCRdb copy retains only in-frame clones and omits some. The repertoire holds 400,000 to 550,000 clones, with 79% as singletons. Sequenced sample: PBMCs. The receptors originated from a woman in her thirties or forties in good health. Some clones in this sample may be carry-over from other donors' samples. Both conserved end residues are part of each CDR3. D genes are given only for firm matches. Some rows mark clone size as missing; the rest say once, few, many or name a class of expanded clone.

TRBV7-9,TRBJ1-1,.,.,CASSPAVAGQQAFF,TGTGCCAGCAGCCCAGCTGTGGCGGGCCAACAAGCTTTCTTT
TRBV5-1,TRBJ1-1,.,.,CASGEQGGQVEAFF,TGCGCCAGCGGAGAACAGGGAGGGCAGGTTGAAGCTTTCTTT
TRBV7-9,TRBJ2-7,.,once,CASSPGQWPIF,TGTGCCAGCAGCCCAGGACAGTGGCCAATTTTC
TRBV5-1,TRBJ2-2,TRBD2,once,CASSSRVLAGSNTGELFF,TGCGCCAGCAGCTCAAGGGTTCTAGCGGGGTCGAACACCGGGGAGCTGTTTTTT
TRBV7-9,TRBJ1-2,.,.,CASSTVGVAGYTF,TGTGCCAGCAGCACAGTGGGGGTCGCGGGCTACACCTTC
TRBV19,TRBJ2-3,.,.,CASSMLEADTQYF,TGTGCCAGTAGTATGTTAGAAGCAGATACGCAGTATTTT
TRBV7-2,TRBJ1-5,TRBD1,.,CASSLSGGHSNQPQHF,TGTGCCAGCAGCTTATCAGGGGGCCATAGCAATCAGCCCCAGCATTTT
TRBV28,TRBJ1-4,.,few,CASREDLNEKLFF,TGTGCCAGCAGGGAAGACCTGAATGAAAAACTGTTTTTT
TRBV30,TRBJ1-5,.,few,CAWSVQSGANQPQHF,TGTGCCTGGAGTGTACAATCAGGGGCCAATCAGCCCCAGCATTTT
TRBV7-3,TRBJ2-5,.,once,CASSLTGGNQETQYF,TGTGCCAGCAGCTTAACCGGCGGGAACCAAGAGACCCAGTACTTC
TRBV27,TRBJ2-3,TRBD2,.,CASSLRTSGTDTQYF,TGTGCCAGCAGTTTACGGACTAGCGGCACAGATACGCAGTATTTT
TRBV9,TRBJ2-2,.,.,CASSVAGLSNTGELFF,TGTGCCAGCAGCGTAGCGGGACTTTCGAACACCGGGGAGCTGTTTTTT
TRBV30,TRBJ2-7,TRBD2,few,CAWSKPGLAGGSSYEQYF,TGTGCCTGGAGTAAGCCGGGACTAGCGGGAGGGTCCTCCTACGAGCAGTACTTC
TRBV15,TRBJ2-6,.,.,CATSPGDPVSGANVLTF,TGTGCCACCAGCCCAGGGGACCCAGTCTCTGGGGCCAACGTCCTGACTTTC
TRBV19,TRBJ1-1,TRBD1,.,CASSIERDRAEAFF,TGTGCCAGTAGTATAGAGAGGGACAGGGCTGAAGCTTTCTTT
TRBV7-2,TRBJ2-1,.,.,CASSSGLRDNEQFF,TGTGCCAGCAGCTCGGGACTCCGGGACAATGAGCAGTTCTTC
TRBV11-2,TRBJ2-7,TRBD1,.,CASSLVGTEGHEQYF,TGTGCCAGCAGCTTAGTCGGGACAGAAGGCCACGAGCAGTACTTC
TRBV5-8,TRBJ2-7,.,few,CASAFQSSYEQYF,TGTGCCAGCGCCTTCCAGAGCTCCTACGAGCAGTACTTC
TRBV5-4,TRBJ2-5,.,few,CASSPQAGSFSQGETQYF,TGTGCCAGCAGCCCGCAGGCGGGGTCATTTTCACAGGGAGAGACCCAGTACTTC
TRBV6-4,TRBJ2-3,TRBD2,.,CASSEDGRAVDTQYF,TGTGCCAGCAGTGAAGACGGGAGGGCCGTAGATACGCAGTATTTT
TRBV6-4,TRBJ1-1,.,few,CASAVPDREAFF,TGTGCCAGCGCGGTCCCTGACCGAGAAGCTTTCTTT
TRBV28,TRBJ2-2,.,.,CASSDSGELFF,TGTGCCAGCAGTGACTCCGGGGAGCTGTTTTTT
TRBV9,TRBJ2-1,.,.,CASSLGTSWGYNEQFF,TGTGCCAGCAGCCTCGGGACTTCCTGGGGATACAATGAGCAGTTCTTC
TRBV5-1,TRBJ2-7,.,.,CASSLDTSNYEQYF,TGCGCCAGCAGCTTGGATACCTCCAACTACGAGCAGTACTTC
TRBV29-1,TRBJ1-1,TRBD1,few,CSVHDGQGGTEAFF,TGCAGCGTTCACGATGGACAGGGGGGCACTGAAGCTTTCTTT
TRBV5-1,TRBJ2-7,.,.,CASSLPGAEQYF,TGCGCCAGCAGCCTGCCGGGGGCCGAGCAGTACTTC
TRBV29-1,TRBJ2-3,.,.,CSVDPTDTQYF,TGCAGCGTTGACCCCACAGATACGCAGTATTTT
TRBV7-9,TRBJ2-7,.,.,CASSLSHSGQYF,TGTGCCAGCAGCTTATCGCACTCCGGTCAGTACTTC
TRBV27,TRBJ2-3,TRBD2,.,CASSLGLAGLTDTQYF,TGTGCCAGCAGTTTGGGTCTAGCGGGACTCACAGATACGCAGTATTTT
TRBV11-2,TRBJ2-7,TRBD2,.,CASSPSGFAYEQYF,TGTGCCAGCAGCCCTAGCGGTTTCGCCTACGAGCAGTACTTC
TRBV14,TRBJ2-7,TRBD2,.,CASSPIGSSGRGFYEQYF,TGTGCCAGCAGCCCAATAGGCTCTAGCGGGAGAGGCTTCTACGAGCAGTACTTC
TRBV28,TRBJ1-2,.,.,CASSLVLTSLQGYTF,TGTGCCAGCAGTTTGGTCTTAACAAGCCTACAGGGCTACACCTTC
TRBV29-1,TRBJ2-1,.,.,CSVGQARGEQFF,TGCAGCGTTGGACAGGCACGGGGTGAGCAGTTCTTC
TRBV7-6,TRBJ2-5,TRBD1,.,CASSLTRDRPFETQYF,TGTGCCAGCAGCTTAACCCGGGACAGGCCCTTCGAGACCCAGTACTTC
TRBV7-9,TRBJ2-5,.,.,CASSLPGGEETQYF,TGTGCCAGCAGCTTACCAGGCGGGGAAGAGACCCAGTACTTC
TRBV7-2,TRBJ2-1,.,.,CASTPPGHRNEQFF,TGTGCCAGCACCCCCCCGGGACACCGCAATGAGCAGTTCTTC
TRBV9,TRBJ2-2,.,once,CASGSVGELFF,TGTGCCAGCGGCTCGGTGGGGGAGCTGTTTTTT
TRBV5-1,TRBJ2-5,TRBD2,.,CASSFALAQETQYF,TGCGCCAGCAGCTTCGCACTAGCGCAAGAGACCCAGTACTTC
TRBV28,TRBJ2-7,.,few,CASREDQSYSYEQYF,TGTGCCAGCAGGGAGGACCAAAGTTACTCCTACGAGCAGTACTTC
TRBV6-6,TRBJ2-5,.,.,CASSYSYTETQYF,TGTGCCAGCAGTTACTCGTATACGGAGACCCAGTACTTC
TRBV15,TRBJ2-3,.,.,CATDPVDTQYF,TGTGCCACCGATCCCGTAGATACGCAGTATTTT
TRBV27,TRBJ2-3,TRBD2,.,CASSREGQGTDTQYF,TGTGCCAGCAGCCGGGAGGGCCAGGGCACAGATACGCAGTATTTT
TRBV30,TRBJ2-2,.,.,CAWSTGVVTGELFF,TGTGCCTGGAGTACTGGGGTCGTCACCGGGGAGCTGTTTTTT
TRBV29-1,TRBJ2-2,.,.,CSVAFLPDGELFF,TGCAGCGTTGCGTTTCTACCCGACGGGGAGCTGTTTTTT
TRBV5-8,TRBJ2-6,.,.,CATPPPGSTSGANVLTF,TGTGCCACCCCCCCGCCGGGCTCAACCTCTGGGGCCAACGTCCTGACTTTC
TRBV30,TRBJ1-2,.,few,CAWSVPTSDNYGYTF,TGTGCCTGGAGTGTACCCACATCAGATAACTATGGCTACACCTTC
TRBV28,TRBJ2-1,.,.,CASSPSQLSSYNEQFF,TGTGCCAGCAGCCCCTCACAGTTGAGCTCCTACAATGAGCAGTTCTTC
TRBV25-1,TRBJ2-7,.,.,CASSEGGYYEQYF,TGTGCCAGCAGTGAAGGAGGGTACTACGAGCAGTACTTC
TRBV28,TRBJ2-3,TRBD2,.,CASSSSGTSIADTQYF,TGTGCCAGCAGTTCCTCCGGGACTAGTATCGCAGATACGCAGTATTTT
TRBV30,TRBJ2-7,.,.,CAWSTGGLDYEQYF,TGTGCCTGGAGTACTGGCGGCCTCGACTACGAGCAGTACTTC
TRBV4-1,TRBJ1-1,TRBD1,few,CASSQPGRGQGNTEAFF,TGCGCCAGCAGCCAACCGGGCAGGGGGCAGGGGAACACTGAAGCTTTCTTT
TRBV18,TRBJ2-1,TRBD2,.,CASSPVLAGANEQFF,TGTGCCAGCTCACCGGTCCTAGCGGGAGCCAATGAGCAGTTCTTC
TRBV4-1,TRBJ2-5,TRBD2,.,CASSQVYPAGGVGTQYF,TGCGCCAGCAGCCAAGTATACCCAGCGGGAGGAGTTGGGACCCAGTACTTC
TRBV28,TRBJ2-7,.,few,CASSINYEQYF,TGTGCCAGCAGTATCAACTACGAGCAGTACTTC
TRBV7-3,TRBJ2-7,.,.,CASNYLCQVLLSYEQYF,TGTGCCAGCAACTATCTGTGCCAGGTCCTACTCTCCTACGAGCAGTACTTC
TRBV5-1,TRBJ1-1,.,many,CASSLGLYGTEAFF,TGCGCCAGCAGCTTGGGTCTATATGGCACTGAAGCTTTCTTT
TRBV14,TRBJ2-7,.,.,CASSREYEQYF,TGTGCCAGCAGCCGAGAGTACGAGCAGTACTTC
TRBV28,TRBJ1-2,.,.,CASSTLDSSYTF,TGTGCCAGCAGTACCTTGGACAGCTCGTACACCTTC
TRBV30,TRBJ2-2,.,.,CAWSVPKYTGELFF,TGTGCCTGGAGTGTACCGAAGTACACCGGGGAGCTGTTTTTT
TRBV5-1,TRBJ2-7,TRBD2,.,CASSSKPSGSYEQYF,TGCGCCAGCAGCTCAAAGCCTAGCGGGAGCTACGAGCAGTACTTC